This T cell receptor beta chain was sequenced in a study of T cell repertoires in cytomegalovirus infection. Study-level information: Public TCR beta signatures indicated both CMV infection and matching HLA type. Study findings and constraints: HLA-C-restricted CMV clonotypes gave the most frequent clonotype in two of eight donors. The cumulative frequency of public TCR beta families distinguished individuals who carried CMV together with the relevant HLA.

This clonotype came up a few times. Antigen unknown. The CDR3 contains 13 residues. CDR1 GTSNPN and CDR2 SVGIG come from the germline V gene (reference sequence). V was cut by 4 bases and J by 7 bases, with 13 bases left in between. TCRdb ran MiXCR on the reads and lists one entry per CDR3 protein. Here the sample spans 200,000 to 250,000 distinct CDR3 sequences, roughly 6.5% being singletons. This clonotype originated in a human donor in good health (CMV status not recorded). Some clones in this sample may be carry-over from other donors' samples. Sequenced material: PBMCs. The chain uses TRBV30 and TRBJ2-2; D is unclear. CDR3 nucleotides: TGTGCCTGGAACCCGGACGGCCTCGGGGAGCTGTTTTTT. Its protein product is CAWNPDGLGELFF.